The 2 T cell receptor beta chains in this list originate from one sample, sequenced in a study of T cell repertoires in cytomegalovirus infection (dated by TCRdb to the late 2010s). Sequencing took place on an Illumina HiSeq 1500. TCRdb itself trimmed the public reads at Q25 with fastp, ran MiXCR and retained productive beta chains. All rows with the same CDR3 protein become a single entry with the most common DNA and genes. Within this sample are 100,000 or so distinct CDR3 sequences, with about 15% of them counted one time only. The biggest ten clones account for over 8% of the sample. Sequencing was carried out using PBMCs. Every receptor here comes from a human donor in good health (CMV status not recorded). Some clones in this sample may be carry-over from other donors' samples.

Only a few counts were recorded for this clonotype. The chain joins TRBV12-3 or TRBV12-4 to TRBJ1-6; D gene unclear. Between the trimmed V and J ends, which lost 3 bases and 7 bases, there was a span of 13 bases. The CDR3 extends over 15 amino acids. This chain's CDR3 is CASSFEGRSNSPLHF. CDR3 nucleotides: TGTGCCAGCAGTTTTGAGGGTCGTTCGAATTCACCCCTCCACTTT.

This clonotype was observed a few times. The chain carries TRBV7-2 and TRBJ2-5; D gene ambiguous. The germline gives CDR1 SGHTA, CDR2 FQGNSA. This CDR3 spans 14 amino acids. V was cut by 1 base and J by 4 bases, with 10 bases left in between. CDR3 DNA: TGTGCCAGCAGCTTAGATGGGCTGAGAGAGACCCAGTACTTC. It encodes CASSLDGLRETQYF. The full variable domain, with the rest looked up from reference TRBV7-2 and TRBJ2-5, is GAGVSQSPSNKVTEKGKDVELRCDPISGHTALYWYRQSLGQGLEFLIYFQGNSAPDKSGLPSDRFSAERTGGSVSTLTIQRTQQEDSAVYLCASSLDGLRETQYFGPGTRLLVL.